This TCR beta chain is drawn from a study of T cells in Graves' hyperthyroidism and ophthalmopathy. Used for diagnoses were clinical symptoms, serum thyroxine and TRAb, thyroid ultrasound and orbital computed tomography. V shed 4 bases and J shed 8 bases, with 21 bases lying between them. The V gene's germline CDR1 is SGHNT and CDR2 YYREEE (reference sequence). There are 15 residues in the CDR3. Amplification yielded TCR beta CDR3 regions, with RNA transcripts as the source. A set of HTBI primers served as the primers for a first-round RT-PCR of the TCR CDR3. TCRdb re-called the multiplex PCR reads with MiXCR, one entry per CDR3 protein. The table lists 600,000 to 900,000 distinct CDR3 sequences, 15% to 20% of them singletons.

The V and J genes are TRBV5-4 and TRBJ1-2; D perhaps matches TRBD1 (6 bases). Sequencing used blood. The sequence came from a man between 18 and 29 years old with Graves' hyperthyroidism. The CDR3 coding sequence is TGTGCCAGCAGCACCTCGGTGAGGGGGAGCTACGGCTACACCTTC. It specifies CASSTSVRGSYGYTF. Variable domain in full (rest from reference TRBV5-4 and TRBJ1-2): ETGVTQSPTHLIKTRGQQVTLRCSSQSGHNTVSWYQQALGQGPQFIFQYYREEENGRGNFPPRFSGLQFPNYSSELNVNALELDDSALYLCASSTSVRGSYGYTFGSGTRLTVV.